The 17 T cell receptor beta chains listed next were all sequenced from one sample in a study of beta chain features in type 1 diabetes. The isolated RNA, all of it, was reverse transcribed, so expressed TCRB transcripts were what got sequenced. Sequencing used immunoSEQ multiplex PCR; TCRdb keeps in-frame clones, though not all of them. The data contain around 190,000 clones, 13% of them singletons. Source material: central memory CD4+ T cells from blood. The receptors were gathered from a woman under 30 in good health.

This chain connects TRBV28 to TRBJ2-7; 10 nucleotides align to TRBD2. The trim removed 5 bases at V and 0 bases at J, leaving 4 bases unmatched. From germline, CDR1 is MDHEN and CDR2 SYDVKM. This CDR3 is built from 15 residues. The DNA of the CDR3 is TGTGCCAGCAGTGGGAGACTAGCGGGCTCCTACGAGCAGTACTTC. The encoded protein is CASSGRLAGSYEQYF. The full variable domain, rest sourced from reference TRBV28 and TRBJ2-7, is DVKVTQSSRYLVKRTGEKVFLECVQDMDHENMFWYRQDPGLGLRLIYFSYDVKMKEKGDIPEGYSVSREKKERFSLILESASTNQTSMYLCASSGRLAGSYEQYFGPGTRLTVT.

This clone has only a few counts. V is TRBV30 and J is TRBJ1-2; maybe TRBD1 (6 bases). The ends were cut back, 4 bases at V and 3 bases at J, with 12 bases in the middle. This CDR3 region has 13 residues. From germline, CDR1 is GTSNPN and CDR2 SVGIG (reference sequence). CDR3 sequence: CAWNGGGHYGYTF. In DNA, the CDR3 is TGTGCCTGGAACGGGGGGGGGCACTATGGCTACACCTTC.

The chain joins TRBV7-8 to TRBJ1-3; TRBD1 might be the D (6 bases). The CDR3 covers 14 residues. CDR1 is SGHVS and CDR2 is FQNEAQ in the germline V gene. Between the trimmed V and J ends, which lost 1 base and 8 bases, there was a span of 12 bases. CDR3 in DNA: TGTGCCAGCAGCTTAGGCGGGGGGCTGGACACCATATATTTT. It yields the protein CASSLGGGLDTIYF.

The chain joins TRBV10-3 to TRBJ2-1; TRBD1 agrees at 7 bases. Losses at the gene ends were 2 bases for V and 10 bases for J; bases not matched to a gene: 2. CDR1 is ENHRY, CDR2 SYGVKD, per germline. The CDR3 covers 12 residues. The CDR3 region is CAISEVDREQFF. CDR3 nucleotides: TGTGCCATCAGTGAGGTGGACAGGGAGCAGTTCTTC.

This clone was recorded a few times. This chain links TRBV2 with TRBJ1-2; 10 positions match TRBD1. CDR1 is SNHLY, CDR2 FYNNEI, per germline. The CDR3 loop spans 15 amino acids. The V and J ends lost 7 bases and 4 bases, in that order; junction bases with no gene match: 9. In nucleotides, the CDR3 is TGTGCCAGCACCGCTACCGGGACAGGGGTCTATGGCTACACCTTC. As protein: CASTATGTGVYGYTF.

This clone was seen only a few times. The CDR3 sequence: CSVANPGQLNTEAFF. DNA for the CDR3: TGCAGCGTTGCCAACCCAGGGCAATTGAACACTGAAGCTTTCTTT. The chain is built from TRBV29-1 and TRBJ1-1, with D possibly matching TRBD1 (5 bases). V was shortened by 4 bases and J by 0 bases, with 15 bases between the two germline ends. Germline assignment: CDR1 SQVTM and CDR2 ANQGSEA. This CDR3 spans 15 amino acids.

The table lists this clone with a few counts. The chain is built from TRBV14 and TRBJ2-7; D is possibly TRBD1 (6 bases). The CDR3 totals 13 residues. The V end lost 5 bases, the J end lost 5 bases, and 13 bases lay between the germline ends. Germline CDR1 and CDR2: SGHDN and FVKESK. As DNA, the CDR3 is TGTGCCAGCAGCTCACAGGGTATCCACGAGCAGTACTTC. It codes for CASSSQGIHEQYF.

There are a few counts of this clone. The gene calls are TRBV2 and TRBJ2-4, with D maybe TRBD2 (6 bases). The germline V gene has CDR1 SNHLY and CDR2 FYNNEI. The V end was cut by 8 bases, the J end by 9 bases, with 14 bases between. The CDR3 is 12 amino acids. The CDR3 spells CASGGYIGIQYF. CDR3 nucleotides: TGTGCCAGCGGGGGGTATATTGGCATTCAGTACTTC.

This clone occurred many times. This rearrangement joins TRBV4-3 to TRBJ2-7, with a weak D call TRBD2 (6 bases). This CDR3 comprises 15 residues. With 1 base removed from V and 2 bases from J, the gap between germline ends came to 12 bases. CDR1 LGHNA and CDR2 YSLEER come from the germline V gene. The CDR3 sequence is CASSQVGGPPYEQYF. CDR3 DNA: TGCGCCAGCAGCCAAGTGGGAGGCCCGCCCTACGAGCAGTACTTC.

J is TRBJ1-2 and V is TRBV2; possibly TRBD1 for D (6 bases). CDR3 length: 14 amino acids. Trimming took off 2 bases at V and 2 bases at J, with 9 bases between the two ends. CDR1 and CDR2 from the germline V gene are SNHLY and FYNNEI. The CDR3 sequence: CASSELTGNYGYTF. The CDR3, as DNA: TGTGCCAGCAGTGAATTAACAGGGAACTATGGCTACACCTTC.

J is TRBJ2-1 and V is TRBV6-5, with D perhaps TRBD1 (5 bases). The CDR3 loop spans 14 amino acids. Per the germline V gene, CDR1 is MNHEY and CDR2 is SVGAGI. V was clipped by 0 bases and J by 7 bases, with 10 bases between them. Here the CDR3 DNA reads TGTGCCAGCAGTTACTCGCCAGGGAAAAATGAGCAGTTCTTC. Translation gives CASSYSPGKNEQFF.

Only a few counts were recorded for this clone. The V and J genes are TRBV5-1 and TRBJ1-4; D is possibly TRBD1 (6 bases). This CDR3 region has 14 residues. Trimming left V 1 base short and J 8 bases short, with 12 bases between. CDR1 is SGHRS, CDR2 YFSETQ, per germline. The CDR3 DNA reads TGCGCCAGCAGCTTGCGCAGGGACACAGAAAAACTGTTTTTT. Its protein is CASSLRRDTEKLFF.

The gene calls are TRBV7-2 and TRBJ1-5, with 8 bases that match TRBD1. The J segment lost 9 bases and the V segment lost 2 bases, leaving 9 bases of the junction unmatched. This CDR3 is 15 amino acids long. Germline loops: CDR1 SGHTA, CDR2 FQGNSA. CDR3: CASSLNGQGILPQHF. The CDR3 DNA reads TGTGCCAGCAGCTTAAATGGACAGGGTATTCTGCCCCAGCATTTT.

This clone was seen a few times. The rearrangement links TRBV15 to TRBJ2-5; 8 bases match TRBD2. The V gene end was trimmed by 6 bases and the J gene end by 5 bases; junction bases not matched to a gene: 11. CDR3 length: 15 residues. Looked up from germline, CDR1 is LNHNV and CDR2 is YYDKDF (reference sequence). DNA of the CDR3: TGTGCCACCAGAGTAAGCGGGAGAGTTGAGGAGACCCAGTACTTC. Its protein product is CATRVSGRVEETQYF. Using reference TRBV15 and TRBJ2-5 for the parts outside the CDR3, the full variable domain is DAMVIQNPRYQVTQFGKPVTLSCSQTLNHNVMYWYQQKSSQAPKLLFHYYDKDFNNEADTPDNFQSRRPNTSFCFLDIRSPGLGDTAMYLCATRVSGRVEETQYFGPGTRLLVL.

This clone has more than one count but fewer than ten. The chain combines TRBV4-3 with TRBJ2-3, with TRBD2 matching over 9 bases. Germline CDR1 is LGHNA and CDR2 is YSLEER. After removal of 4 bases from V and 4 bases from J, the junction contained 3 bases not matched to a gene. The CDR3 extends over 14 amino acids. The CDR3 region has the DNA TGCGCCAGCAGCCGGGGACTAGCCGCAGATACGCAGTATTTT. It encodes CASSRGLAADTQYF.

The chain carries TRBV28 and TRBJ1-5; no definite D call. The V end lost 6 bases, the J end lost 0 bases, and 12 bases lay between the germline ends. This CDR3 contains 15 residues. From germline, CDR1 is MDHEN and CDR2 SYDVKM. This CDR3 reads CASSSFGHSNQPQHF. The CDR3 DNA follows: TGTGCCAGCAGCTCCTTCGGTCATAGCAATCAGCCCCAGCATTTT.

In this sample, this clone turned up a few times. V is TRBV5-1 and J is TRBJ2-5; TRBD2 aligns across 7 bases. CDR3 length: 17 amino acids. The junction had 15 bases not matched to a gene; V was cut back by 4 bases and J by 3 bases. Germline V gene data show CDR1 as SGHRS and CDR2 as YFSETQ. CDR3 sequence reads: CASSPGASGGSEETQYF. The CDR3 DNA follows: TGCGCCAGCAGCCCTGGGGCTAGCGGCGGGTCGGAAGAGACCCAGTACTTC.